This TCR beta chain originates from a study of identical twins. TCRdb analysed the 5' RACE reads with MiXCR anew, one entry per CDR3 protein. The table has about 720,000 distinct CDR3 sequences, around 8.6% seen once; the top ten hold around 0.98%. The study's findings and limits: Twins shared beta out-of-frame sequences in excess, but this excess was weaker. Out-of-frame TCR alpha sharing observed in monozygotic twins exceeded model estimates.

The table lists this clonotype with a few counts. Its cognate antigen is unknown. V lost 4 bases to trimming and J lost 2 bases; unmatched junction nucleotides: 8. Germline V gives CDR1 SQVTM, CDR2 ANQGSEA. The CDR3 is made up of 14 amino acids. The data also belong to a second study, concerning yellow fever vaccine responses in identical twins. That investigation notes: It has been reported that, in twins, the vaccine T cell response seemed partly convergent and partly personalized.

Sequencing was done on a sample of PBMCs. The sequence came from a woman younger than 30 in good health. V usage is TRBV29-1 and J usage is TRBJ2-7, with TRBD1 matching 7 bases. The CDR3 sequence is CSVAVAGGTYEQYF. CDR3 coding DNA: TGCAGCGTTGCAGTGGCAGGGGGAACCTACGAGCAGTACTTC.